This TCR beta chain was captured in a study of blood T cell repertoires in COVID-19 (dated by TCRdb to about 2020). Regarding the complete study: Collaborator samples came from the United States, Italy and Spain and covered acute and convalescent phases of COVID-19. The repertoires were made available in a free public database intended to serve as a resource for research on the immune response to SARS-CoV-2. The samples were drawn from two sources: the first 160 participants of the ongoing ImmuneRACE study, and fewer than 1,500 subjects contributed by 6 global collaborators. HLA class I and class II types, where available, came from metadata supplied by the sample provider rather than from assay-based typing. The dataset comprised deeply sampled blood TCRbeta repertoires from subjects exposed to, actively infected with, or recovered from COVID-19. A de-identified subject ID, COVID-19 status, age in years and sex were almost always included in the sample metadata. The material from the prospective study consisted of cDNA or gDNA derived from T cells, B-cell-depleted T cells, or PBMCs. Beyond this particular receptor, the publication reports: The amount of clinical and demographic metadata varied by source and participant and was provided uncurated.

TCRbeta CDR3 regions were amplified from genomic DNA using the immunoSEQ Assay, a bias-controlled multiplex PCR. Processing in the source paper ran as follows. The number of nucleated cells in each sample was estimated from the amplification of reference gene primers within the assay. To quantify the absolute abundance of each unique TCRbeta CDR3 rearrangement, sequence reads were collapsed and filtered. For each sample, productive Simpson clonality was calculated as the square root of Simpson's diversity index across productive rearrangements. Not all clones reach the TCRdb copy of this immuneACCESS table, which keeps in-frame sequences only. Checked studies attribute under half of the gap to unresolved V genes and leave the rest unexplained. V and J calls and clone size are copied from that table; D and trimming were computed from the DNA. The table for this sample lists about 190,000 clones; more than 70% of them were counted only once. The ten largest clones add up to 5% to 8% of the sample.

With respect to this clone: The antigen this receptor binds is unknown. There are no base qualities to consult, and no much larger clone falls within one base.

Its CDR3 holds 14 amino acids, cysteine through phenylalanine. The kept DNA is CDR3 alone, 42 bases in frame from the first base. CDR1 and CDR2, looked up from the germline V gene, are SQVTM and ANQGSEA. V loses 0 bases of germline sequence and J loses 7 bases, and the interval between the two ends is 16 bases. Another Seattle source contributed samples from volunteer blood donors who had recovered from COVID-19. The collaborating institutions used their own protocols to collect whole blood in K2EDTA tubes. For TCRbeta analysis, collaborators shipped samples in one of three forms: frozen whole blood, isolated PBMCs, or DNA extracted from either of those sample types.

The sequenced sample was peripheral blood. The rearranged segments are TRBV29-1 and TRBJ2-7; 6 matching bases give a weak D call of TRBD1. This receptor was taken from a woman aged 40 to 50 who had recovered from COVID-19. The bases are TGCAGCGTTGAAGAGGCGGACAGCTTGGGGGAGCAGTACTTC. It is translated as CSVEEADSLGEQYF.